Listed below are T cell receptor beta chains from one sample, sequenced in a study of OX40 agonist ivuxolimab in advanced cancers. TCRdb keeps only in-frame clones here, not all; method: immunoSEQ multiplex PCR. The sample lists about 120,000 clones; roughly 95% were seen once. Sequenced material: CD4+ or CD8+ T cells sorted from blood, taken in a trial of the OX40 agonist ivuxolimab. The receptors here all came from an adult with an advanced solid tumor such as melanoma, head and neck, liver or kidney cancer. CDR3s include the opening cysteine and the closing phenylalanine or tryptophan. The order of the fields is V gene, clone size, D gene, J gene, CDR3 DNA, CDR3 protein. The D gene is left open where the match is weak. Only some rows state a clone size, as once, few, many or a class for expanded clones.

V: TRBV11-3
size: .
D: .
J: TRBJ2-1
DNA: TGTGCCAGCAGCCCCTCGAGGAATGAGCAGTTCTTC
CDR3: CASSPSRNEQFF

V: TRBV28
size: .
D: .
J: TRBJ2-7
DNA: TGTGCCAGCAGTCCTCCGGGACTTTCCTACGAGCAGTACTTC
CDR3: CASSPPGLSYEQYF

V: TRBV7-9
size: once
D: TRBD2
J: TRBJ2-5
DNA: TGTGCCAGCAGCTTAGGCCGGGGACTAGCGCCTATGTGGGAGACCCAGTACTTC
CDR3: CASSLGRGLAPMWETQYF

V: TRBV6-5
size: .
D: TRBD1
J: TRBJ2-5
DNA: TGTGCCAGCAGTAAAGACAGGGGGGGAAAGACCCAGTACTTC
CDR3: CASSKDRGGKTQYF

V: TRBV9
size: .
D: TRBD2
J: TRBJ2-7
DNA: TGTGCCAGCAGCGCGACTAGCGGGAGGGTTGGCGAGCAGTACTTC
CDR3: CASSATSGRVGEQYF

V: TRBV9
size: once
D: TRBD2
J: TRBJ2-1
DNA: TGTGCCAGCAGCCCGAGGGCTAGCGGGGTCTACAATGAGCAGTTCTTC
CDR3: CASSPRASGVYNEQFF

V: TRBV30
size: .
D: TRBD1
J: TRBJ1-5
DNA: TGTGCCTGGACAAGGGGGCTTGGGGGCAATCAGCCCCAGCATTTT
CDR3: CAWTRGLGGNQPQHF

V: TRBV18
size: once
D: .
J: TRBJ2-3
DNA: TGTGCCAGCTCACCAGAGATGTACAGGGGCACAGATACGCAGTATTTT
CDR3: CASSPEMYRGTDTQYF

V: TRBV6-4
size: .
D: TRBD2
J: TRBJ2-3
DNA: TGTGCCAGCAGTCCGGGGACTAGCGGGAGGCCCTCGCAGTATTTT
CDR3: CASSPGTSGRPSQYF

V: TRBV5-4
size: once
D: TRBD1
J: TRBJ1-2
DNA: TGTGCCAGCCGGTTGTGGGGGAGGGGGCTTAACTATGGCTACACCTTC
CDR3: CASRLWGRGLNYGYTF

V: TRBV5-1
size: .
D: .
J: TRBJ1-2
DNA: TGCGCCAGCGTTGACGGCTATGGCTACACCTTC
CDR3: CASVDGYGYTF

V: TRBV7-3
size: .
D: .
J: TRBJ2-4
DNA: TGTGCCAGCAGCTCCCCAGGGGGGTCAACGGGGGCCAAAAACATTCAGTACTTC
CDR3: CASSSPGGSTGAKNIQYF

V: TRBV2
size: .
D: .
J: TRBJ2-3
DNA: TGTGCCAGCAGTGAATTAACGGCAGTCGGAGATACGCAGTATTTT
CDR3: CASSELTAVGDTQYF

V: TRBV19
size: .
D: TRBD1
J: TRBJ1-1
DNA: TGTGCCAGCCGGGACAGGGGGCCTGCTTTCTTT
CDR3: CASRDRGPAFF

V: TRBV28
size: .
D: .
J: TRBJ2-3
DNA: TGTGCCAGCAGTTTCGGAGGGGCGACAGATACGCAGTATTTT
CDR3: CASSFGGATDTQYF

V: TRBV6-4
size: .
D: TRBD2
J: TRBJ2-1
DNA: TGTGCCAGCAGCGTCCTAGGCGGGGGGGTGCATGAGCAGTTCTTC
CDR3: CASSVLGGGVHEQFF